Each of the 21 T cell receptor beta chains below was sequenced from the same sample in a study of beta chain features in type 1 diabetes. Of the isolated RNA, all was reverse transcribed, and so the sequenced material was expressed TCRB transcripts. The repertoire was sequenced with immunoSEQ multiplex PCR; TCRdb's copy has only in-frame clones and lacks some. The profile shows hundreds of thousands of clones, roughly a sixth of them singletons. The sample was naive CD4+ T cells from blood. These receptors were taken from a man in his late teens or twenties in good health.

The chain is built from TRBV10-3 and TRBJ2-7; the D gene could be TRBD1 or TRBD2 (5 bases each). Germline assignment: CDR1 ENHRY and CDR2 SYGVKD. The CDR3 loop spans 11 amino acids. Trimming stripped 6 bases from V and 2 bases from J, with 5 bases between. As DNA, the CDR3 is TGTGCCATCAGGGGACCCTACGAGCAGTACTTC. This encodes CAIRGPYEQYF.

The chain uses TRBV7-6 and TRBJ1-2; TRBD1 is a possible D gene (6 bases). The ends were cut back, 3 bases at V and 7 bases at J, with 12 bases in the middle. The CDR3 has 13 amino acids. CDR1 and CDR2 (germline): SGHVS, FNYEAQ. The CDR3 region is CASSFNRDGGYTF. In DNA, the CDR3 is TGTGCCAGCAGCTTCAACAGGGACGGTGGCTACACCTTC. Complete variable domain (other parts from reference TRBV7-6 and TRBJ1-2): GAGVSQSPRYKVTKRGQDVALRCDPISGHVSLYWYRQALGQGPEFLTYFNYEAQQDKSGLPNDRFSAERPEGSISTLTIQRTEQRDSAMYRCASSFNRDGGYTFGSGTRLTVV.

The chain carries TRBV11-2 and TRBJ2-7; possible D gene TRBD1, 6 bases. CDR1 is SGHAT and CDR2 is FQNNGV in the germline V gene. This CDR3 contains 14 residues. The germline V and J ends were trimmed by 5 bases and 2 bases, with 13 bases remaining between them. Here the CDR3 reads CASSTRGSAYEQYF. The CDR3 DNA reads TGTGCCAGCAGCACCAGGGGATCCGCCTACGAGCAGTACTTC.

Here the CDR3 DNA reads TGTGCCAGCAGTTACGGCAGGAGGGCCTACGAGCAGTACTTC. Its translation: CASSYGRRAYEQYF. The chain couples TRBV6-5 to TRBJ2-7; tentatively, D is TRBD2 (6 bases). There are 14 residues in the CDR3. Trimming took off 2 bases at V and 2 bases at J, with 10 bases between the two ends. Germline assignment: CDR1 MNHEY and CDR2 SVGAGI.

This clone has more than one count but fewer than ten. The chain uses TRBV28 and TRBJ1-5; unclear D gene. Germline assignment: CDR1 MDHEN and CDR2 SYDVKM. The CDR3 is 12 residues long. V was clipped by 5 bases and J by 11 bases, with 13 bases between them. CDR3 residues: CASSPPLRAQHF. DNA for the CDR3: TGTGCCAGCAGTCCCCCCCTTCGAGCCCAGCATTTT.

The sample holds a few counts of this clone. The CDR3 region is CASSESRTGSWNTEAFF. CDR3 in DNA: TGTGCCAGCAGTGAATCTCGTACAGGATCGTGGAACACTGAAGCTTTCTTT. The genes are TRBV25-1 and TRBJ1-1; D perhaps matches TRBD1 (5 bases). This CDR3 region has 17 residues. Trimming took 1 base from V and 1 from J, leaving 16 bases between them. The germline gives CDR1 MGHDK, CDR2 SYGVNS.

This clone was detected only a few times. This chain connects TRBV5-4 to TRBJ2-1, with 10 bases matching TRBD2. With V trimmed by 4 bases and J by 9 bases, 7 bases remained unmatched. Germline loops: CDR1 SGHNT, CDR2 YYREEE (reference sequence). The length of the CDR3 is 14 residues. The CDR3 spells CASSKAGGPPEQFF. The DNA of the CDR3 is TGTGCCAGCAGCAAAGCGGGAGGGCCTCCTGAGCAGTTCTTC.

This clone was seen just once. The rearrangement links TRBV14 to TRBJ2-5, with 12 bases identical to TRBD2. The CDR3 spans 16 residues. Germline V CDR1 and CDR2: SGHDN, FVKESK. Trimming took 5 bases from V and 7 from J; bases not matched to a gene: 11. CDR3 nucleotides: TGTGCCAGCAGCGAAGCAGGACTAGCGGGGAAGGGGACCCAGTACTTC. The encoded protein is CASSEAGLAGKGTQYF. Looking up the rest from reference TRBV14 and TRBJ2-5 gives the full variable domain: EAGVTQFPSHSVIEKGQTVTLRCDPISGHDNLYWYRRVMGKEIKFLLHFVKESKQDESGMPNNRFLAERTGGTYSTLKVQPAELEDSGVYFCASSEAGLAGKGTQYFGPGTRLLVL.

The rearrangement uses TRBV10-3 and TRBJ2-2, with 10 bases matching TRBD2. Per germline, CDR1 ENHRY and CDR2 SYGVKD. CDR3 length: 16 amino acids. CDR3 DNA: TGTGCGACCGTAGTAGCGGGAGGACCGAACACCGGGGAGCTGTTTTTT. Translating it yields CATVVAGGPNTGELFF.

This clone was detected only a few times. This rearrangement joins TRBV11-2 to TRBJ1-1, with 7 bases that match TRBD1. Germline CDR1 SGHAT, CDR2 FQNNGV. This CDR3 contains 15 residues. V lost 5 bases, J lost 1 base, and 7 bases stayed unmatched. The CDR3 reads CASSRYRGPNTEAFF. CDR3 nucleotides: TGTGCCAGCAGCAGATACAGGGGCCCGAACACTGAAGCTTTCTTT.

The rearrangement links TRBV4-1 to TRBJ1-4; no clear D. The V gene lost 1 base and the J gene lost 0 bases, with 6 bases spanning the gap. CDR1 and CDR2 from the germline V gene are MGHRA and YSYEKL. This CDR3 contains 15 residues. CDR3 in DNA: TGCGCCAGCAGCCAAGGGGGATCAACTAATGAAAAACTGTTTTTT. Amino acids: CASSQGGSTNEKLFF.

The chain combines TRBV28 with TRBJ2-5; D is perhaps TRBD1 (7 bases). Germline V gene lookup returns CDR1 MDHEN and CDR2 SYDVKM. There are 12 residues in the CDR3. Trimming removed 6 bases from V and 5 bases from J, with 10 bases in between. CDR3: CASRTGRETQYF. The CDR3 DNA sequence: TGTGCCAGCAGGACAGGGAGGGAGACCCAGTACTTC.

A few counts support this clone. The chain is built from TRBV30 and TRBJ2-6; D might be TRBD1 (5 bases). Germline V CDR1 and CDR2: GTSNPN, SVGIG (reference sequence). This CDR3 contains 16 residues. V shed 6 bases and J shed 0 bases, with 15 bases lying between them. The chain's CDR3 is CACDRGFFSGANVLTF. The CDR3 DNA is TGTGCCTGTGACAGAGGTTTTTTCTCTGGGGCCAACGTCCTGACTTTC.

This clone was detected a few times. This chain uses TRBV9 with TRBJ2-7; D uncertain. V lost 4 bases to trimming and J lost 3 bases, with 11 bases between them. The CDR3 is 13 residues long. Germline V gene lookup returns CDR1 SGDLS and CDR2 YYNGEE. The CDR3 DNA reads as TGTGCCAGCAGCCCGTCAACGGTCTACGAGCAGTACTTC. Its protein is CASSPSTVYEQYF.

The rearrangement uses TRBV5-6 and TRBJ2-3, with 7 bases aligning to TRBD1. From germline, CDR1 is SGHDT and CDR2 YYEEEE. The CDR3 spans 15 residues. Germline trimming cut 4 bases from V and 7 bases from J; bases unmatched to any gene: 12. The CDR3 reads CASSTNRGRAHTQYF. In DNA form, the CDR3 reads TGTGCCAGCAGCACCAACAGGGGAAGAGCGCATACGCAGTATTTT.

The CDR3 is CASSVTGSGETQYF. In DNA form, the CDR3 reads TGTGCCAGCAGTGTGACAGGGTCGGGGGAGACCCAGTACTTC. The gene calls are TRBV28 and TRBJ2-5; 7 positions agree with TRBD1. The germline gives CDR1 MDHEN, CDR2 SYDVKM. The CDR3 extends over 14 amino acids. Trimming at V came to 5 bases and at J to 5 bases, leaving 8 bases not matched to a gene.

This clone has more than one count but fewer than ten. This chain joins TRBV19 and TRBJ1-5; TRBD1 matches at 7 bases. The germline V gene encodes CDR1 LNHDA and CDR2 SQIVND (reference sequence). Trimming removed 3 bases from V and 2 bases from J; junction bases left unmatched: 10. CDR3 length: 17 residues. The CDR3 protein is CASSICRGTTCNQPQHF. In DNA, the CDR3 is TGTGCCAGTAGTATTTGCAGGGGGACAACATGCAATCAGCCCCAGCATTTT.

This chain joins TRBV7-6 and TRBJ1-1; tentatively, D is TRBD1 (6 bases). The ends were cut back, 5 bases at V and 5 bases at J, with 9 bases in the middle. The germline V gene has CDR1 SGHVS and CDR2 FNYEAQ. The CDR3 has 12 amino acids. CDR3 DNA sequence: TGTGCCAGCAGCGGAGGGGGGACTGAAGCTTTCTTT. It encodes CASSGGGTEAFF.

This clone was seen a handful of times. V and J are TRBV5-1 and TRBJ2-1, with a tentative D call TRBD2 (5 bases). CDR1 SGHRS and CDR2 YFSETQ come from the germline V gene. The V gene lost 3 bases and the J gene lost 4 bases, with 20 bases spanning the gap. This CDR3 spans 17 amino acids. The CDR3: CASSSRLDSADYNEQFF. The CDR3 DNA is TGCGCCAGCAGCTCCCGCCTAGATAGCGCTGATTACAATGAGCAGTTCTTC.

The table lists this clone with many counts. The chain carries TRBV27 and TRBJ2-1; perhaps TRBD2 as D (6 bases). V shed 4 bases and J shed 12 bases, with 19 bases lying between them. This CDR3 has 14 residues. Germline CDR1 is MNHEY and CDR2 is SMNVEV (reference sequence). CDR3 in amino acids: CASSSLMTRSVQFF. The CDR3 DNA reads TGTGCCAGCAGTTCCCTAATGACTAGATCCGTGCAGTTCTTC.

This clone was seen only a few times. The chain joins TRBV27 to TRBJ2-7, with D perhaps matching TRBD2 (5 bases). Trimming cost V 2 bases and J 3 bases, with 11 bases left between them. The CDR3 extends over 14 amino acids. From germline, CDR1 is MNHEY and CDR2 SMNVEV (reference sequence). The chain's CDR3 is CASSLKPAGYEQYF. In DNA form, the CDR3 reads TGTGCCAGCAGTTTAAAGCCTGCGGGCTACGAGCAGTACTTC.